Each of the 27 T cell receptor beta chains below was sequenced from the same sample in a study of T and B cells in COVID-19 patients. Blood genomic DNA input for TRB amplification was 250-500 ng. TRB rearrangements were amplified by multiplex PCR with BIOMED2 TRB-A/B primers. TCRdb reanalysed the multiplex PCR reads using MiXCR and keeps one entry per CDR3 protein. The sample yields around 1,200 distinct CDR3 sequences, about 31% seen once. Sequenced input: blood. Source of these receptors: a human donor with active COVID-19.

J is TRBJ1-5 and V is TRBV28; a possible D gene is TRBD1 (6 bases). Germline V CDR1 and CDR2: MDHEN, SYDVKM. CDR3 length equals 15 residues. V was trimmed by 6 bases and J by 6 bases, leaving 18 bases between them. The CDR3 sequence is CASSAGEGVSQPQHF. CDR3 DNA: TGTGCCAGCAGCGCCGGGGAGGGGGTTTCTCAGCCCCAGCATTTT.

This clonotype was detected only a few times. The rearrangement links TRBV19 to TRBJ2-3, with D maybe TRBD2 (7 bases). V was shortened by 6 bases and J by 3 bases, with 13 bases between the two germline ends. The CDR3 runs to 14 residues. CDR1 is LNHDA, CDR2 SQIVND, per germline (reference sequence). In nucleotides, the CDR3 is TGTGCCAGTAGACGGCGGGGGCCGACAGATACGCAGTATTTT. Protein: CASRRRGPTDTQYF.

This clonotype is medium-sized in the sample. This chain links TRBV20-1 with TRBJ2-7, with 10 bases identical to TRBD2. This CDR3 comprises 14 residues. Trimming removed 6 bases from V and 7 bases from J; junction bases left unmatched: 12. Germline-derived CDR1 and CDR2 are DFQATT and SNEGSKA (reference sequence). The CDR3 nucleotides are TGCAGTGCCAGGGGGCTAGCGGGAGTTTCGGAGCAGTACTTC. Protein sequence: CSARGLAGVSEQYF.

The chain is built from TRBV6-5 and TRBJ2-7; 10 positions match TRBD2. This CDR3 has 15 amino acids. V lost 4 bases and J lost 2; bases outside the gene matches: 5. The germline V gene encodes CDR1 MNHEY and CDR2 SVGAGI. The CDR3 DNA follows: TGTGCCAGCAGTTCAGCGGGGGGGAGCACCTACGAGCAGTACTTC. Amino acid sequence: CASSSAGGSTYEQYF.

By share, this clonotype counts as medium-sized (0.01 to 0.1%). The V and J genes are TRBV6-4 and TRBJ2-1, with 8 bases fitting TRBD2. J gave up 7 bases and V 4 bases, and 6 bases lay outside the gene matches. CDR1 is MRHNA and CDR2 is SNTAGT in the germline V gene. CDR3 length equals 14 residues. As DNA, the CDR3 is TGTGCCAGCAGTGTCGGGGGGGACCCTAATGAGCAGTTCTTC. It specifies CASSVGGDPNEQFF.

This chain connects TRBV18 to TRBJ2-7; 11 bases agree with TRBD2. This CDR3 has 15 amino acids. CDR1 is KGHSH and CDR2 is LQKENI in the germline V gene. After removal of 2 bases from V and 4 bases from J, the junction contained 4 bases not matched to a gene. In DNA, the CDR3 is TGTGCCAGCTCACCAGAACTAGCGGGGGTGTACGAGCAGTACTTC. Its protein product is CASSPELAGVYEQYF.

This clonotype rates as medium-sized. This chain uses TRBV6-6 with TRBJ2-2; 10 bases match TRBD2. This CDR3 comprises 15 residues. V lost 4 bases and J lost 4; bases outside the gene matches: 3. CDR1 and CDR2 from the germline V gene are MNHNY and SVGAGI (reference sequence). The CDR3 bases are TGTGCCAGCAGTTCAGCGGGGGGGAGCACCGGGGAGCTGTTTTTT. Translated, it gives CASSSAGGSTGELFF.

The chain employs TRBV12-3 or TRBV12-4 and TRBJ2-1; 13 bases fit TRBD2. The ends lost 4 bases at V and 0 bases at J; junction bases unmatched: 9. This CDR3 spans 19 amino acids. CDR3 in DNA: TGTGCCAGCAGTTGCGCCGGGACTAGCGGGACACACTCCTACAATGAGCAGTTCTTC. Residues: CASSCAGTSGTHSYNEQFF.

This clonotype qualifies as medium-sized. This chain links TRBV7-9 with TRBJ2-3; D gene unclear. Germline V gene lookup returns CDR1 SEHNR and CDR2 FQNEAQ (reference sequence). V shed 1 base and J shed 0 bases, with 8 bases lying between them. The CDR3 runs to 15 residues. CDR3 loop: CASSLGEGSTDTQYF. CDR3 DNA: TGTGCCAGCAGCTTAGGGGAAGGTAGCACAGATACGCAGTATTTT.

In its sample, this clonotype is large (0.1 to 1%). The V gene is TRBV13, the J gene TRBJ2-5, with TRBD1 matching 8 bases. The CDR3 covers 15 residues. V shed 1 base and J 5 bases; nucleotides not matched to a gene: 6. Per germline, CDR1 PRHDT and CDR2 FYEKMQ (reference sequence). The CDR3 here is CASSLEGQVGETQYF. The CDR3 region has the DNA TGTGCCAGCAGCTTAGAGGGACAGGTGGGGGAGACCCAGTACTTC. The full variable domain, with the rest looked up from reference TRBV13 and TRBJ2-5, is AAGVIQSPRHLIKEKRETATLKCYPIPRHDTVYWYQQGPGQDPQFLISFYEKMQSDKGSIPDRFSAQQFSDYHSELNMSSLELGDSALYFCASSLEGQVGETQYFGPGTRLLVL.

This clonotype was seen only once. The chain is built from TRBV11-2 and TRBJ1-1; unclear D gene. Germline CDR1 reads SGHAT; CDR2 reads FQNNGV. The CDR3 contains 12 residues. Trimming removed 8 bases from V and 0 bases from J, with 7 bases in between. The CDR3: CASRPLNTEAFF. The CDR3 DNA is TGTGCCAGCCGACCGTTGAACACTGAAGCTTTCTTT.

This clonotype is classed as large (0.1 to 1%). V is TRBV29-1 and J is TRBJ1-2; D unclear. The CDR3 has 12 amino acids. Deletions cut 5 bases from V and 4 bases from J, with 11 bases between. Germline V gives CDR1 SQVTM, CDR2 ANQGSEA. CDR3 sequence: CSVPRGGYGYTF. CDR3 bases: TGCAGCGTTCCCCGGGGTGGCTATGGCTACACCTTC. Supplemented by reference TRBV29-1 and TRBJ1-2, the full variable domain reads SAVISQKPSRDICQRGTSLTIQCQVDSQVTMMFWYRQQPGQSLTLIATANQGSEATYESGFVIDKFPISRPNLTFSTLTVSNMSPEDSSIYLCSVPRGGYGYTFGSGTRLTVV.

By share of the sample, this clonotype is large (0.1 to 1%). The V gene is TRBV29-1, the J gene TRBJ1-3; perhaps TRBD1 as D (5 bases). Germline CDR1 SQVTM, CDR2 ANQGSEA. This CDR3 spans 14 amino acids. Trimming shortened V by 7 bases and J by 2 bases, and 15 bases separated the two germline ends. CDR3 DNA sequence: TGCAGCGCAGCCTCCCGGGGGGCTGGAAACACCATATATTTT. It codes for CSAASRGAGNTIYF.

In regard to this clonotype: This could be a read error, since a much larger clone is one nucleotide away. The V gene is TRBV7-2, the J gene TRBJ1-5, with D possibly TRBD1 on 6 matching bases. The germline gives CDR1 SGHTA, CDR2 FQGNSA. This CDR3 comprises 13 residues. The CDR3: CDSSYRGNQPQHF. DNA of the CDR3: TGTGACAGCAGCTACAGGGGCAATCAGCCCCAGCATTTT.

The CDR3 DNA follows: TGTGCCTTGATTCCATTGCTACTAGCGTACCAAGAGACCCAGTACTTC. Its translation is CALIPLLLAYQETQYF. J is TRBJ2-5 and V is TRBV30; 7 nucleotides agree with TRBD2. V shed 7 bases and J 0 bases; nucleotides not matched to a gene: 14. CDR1 GTSNPN and CDR2 SVGIG come from the germline V gene (reference sequence). The CDR3 loop spans 16 amino acids. The variable domain in full, completed from reference TRBV30 and TRBJ2-5, reads SQTIHQWPATLVQPVGSPLSLECTVEGTSNPNLYWYRQAAGRGLQLLFYSVGIGQISSEVPQNLSASRPQDRQFILSSKKLLLSDSGFYLCALIPLLLAYQETQYFGPGTRLLVL.

V and J are TRBV27 and TRBJ2-1; D perhaps matches TRBD1 (6 bases). The germline CDR1 and CDR2 sequences are MNHEY and SMNVEV (reference sequence). The germline V and J ends were trimmed by 5 bases and 10 bases, with 12 bases remaining between them. There are 12 residues in the CDR3. The CDR3 region is CASSQDRREQFF. The CDR3 DNA reads TGTGCCAGCAGTCAGGACAGACGCGAGCAGTTCTTC.

By share, this clonotype ranks as large (0.1 to 1%). This sequence joins TRBV15 and TRBJ2-2; the D gene is possibly TRBD1 (5 bases). The V gene's germline CDR1 is LNHNV and CDR2 YYDKDF (reference sequence). CDR3 length equals 15 residues. The V end was cut by 0 bases, the J end by 1 base, with 6 bases between. The CDR3 coding sequence is TGTGCCACCAGCAGAGACACAGGGAACACCGGGGAGCTGTTTTTT. Its protein is CATSRDTGNTGELFF.

The genes are TRBV7-2 and TRBJ2-3; the D gene could be TRBD1 or TRBD2 (5 bases each). The CDR3 totals 13 residues. Germline V gene data show CDR1 as SGHTA and CDR2 as FQGNSA. Trimming removed 5 bases from V and 6 bases from J, with 12 bases in between. The CDR3 reads CASSEGREDTQYF. As DNA, the CDR3 is TGTGCCAGCAGCGAGGGCAGGGAGGATACGCAGTATTTT.

The J gene is TRBJ1-1, the V gene TRBV10-1; no clear D. The CDR3 is made up of 14 amino acids. CDR1 and CDR2 (germline): WNHNN, SYGVQD (reference sequence). Trimming left V 0 bases short and J 3 bases short, with 8 bases between. The CDR3 reads CASSESLSDTEAFF. CDR3 DNA sequence: TGCGCCAGCAGTGAGTCTCTCTCGGACACTGAAGCTTTCTTT.

By share, this clonotype counts as medium-sized. The V gene is TRBV12-3 or TRBV12-4, the J gene TRBJ2-5, with D perhaps assigned TRBD1 or TRBD2 (5 bases each). The CDR3 has 14 residues. Trimming pared 1 base from V and 6 bases from J, leaving 12 bases between. This CDR3 is CASSLGGAEKTQYF. The CDR3 coding sequence is TGTGCCAGCAGTTTAGGAGGGGCAGAAAAGACCCAGTACTTC.

The chain combines TRBV12-3 or TRBV12-4 with TRBJ2-7; possible D gene TRBD1, 6 bases. The CDR3 is made up of 13 amino acids. The ends were cut back, 7 bases at V and 0 bases at J, with 10 bases in the middle. As DNA, the CDR3 is TGTGCCAGCATTAGGGGGAGCTCCTACGAGCAGTACTTC. Translating it yields CASIRGSSYEQYF.

By share of the sample, this clonotype is medium-sized. The rearrangement uses TRBV6-6 and TRBJ2-5; a possible D gene is TRBD2 (7 bases). Per the germline V gene, CDR1 is MNHNY and CDR2 is SVGAGI (reference sequence). The length of the CDR3 is 17 residues. The ends were cut back, 4 bases at V and 4 bases at J, with 22 bases in the middle. CDR3 DNA: TGTGCCAGCAGTTCAGGTCGAGGGGGGGGCGCCGGAGAGACCCAGTACTTC. The encoded protein is CASSSGRGGGAGETQYF.

In its sample, this clonotype was seen once. In nucleotides, the CDR3 is TGTGCCAGCAGTTACTCTGCGGGCGGTGTAGATACGCAGTATTTT. This sequence encodes CASSYSAGGVDTQYF. V gene TRBV6-5 combines with J gene TRBJ2-3; possible D gene TRBD2, 5 bases. Germline V CDR1 and CDR2: MNHEY, SVGAGI. The CDR3 length is 15 residues. V lost 0 bases and J lost 5, with 12 bases in between.

This clonotype is medium-sized. V gene TRBV18 combines with J gene TRBJ1-1; the D is unclear. Between the trimmed V and J ends, which lost 3 bases and 1 base, there was a span of 6 bases. This CDR3 has 13 amino acids. Germline CDR1 KGHSH, CDR2 LQKENI. The CDR3 spells CASSPGPNTEAFF. CDR3 DNA: TGTGCCAGCTCACCTGGGCCGAACACTGAAGCTTTCTTT.

In its sample, this clonotype ranks as large (0.1 to 1%). This chain links TRBV19 with TRBJ2-2; 13 nucleotides align to TRBD2. CDR3 length equals 16 residues. Germline CDR1 and CDR2: LNHDA and SQIVND (reference sequence). V was pared by 5 bases and J by 8 bases, with 8 bases of the junction left unmatched. Here the CDR3 DNA reads TGTGCCAGTAGTTGGACTAGCGGGGGAAGGGTAGGGGAGCTGTTTTTT. It is translated as CASSWTSGGRVGELFF.

This clonotype is deemed large (0.1 to 1%). V gene TRBV13 combines with J gene TRBJ2-1; D perhaps matches TRBD2 (5 bases). This CDR3 region has 13 residues. Deletions cut 6 bases from V and 8 bases from J, with 14 bases between. Germline CDR1 and CDR2: PRHDT and FYEKMQ (reference sequence). CDR3 nucleotides: TGTGCCAGCAGACTAGAGGGAGTAGATGAGCAGTTCTTC. This gives the protein CASRLEGVDEQFF.

This clonotype counts as large (0.1 to 1%). The genes are TRBV19 and TRBJ2-6; D is uncertain. CDR1 LNHDA and CDR2 SQIVND come from the germline V gene (reference sequence). V lost 6 bases to trimming and J lost 0 bases, with 9 bases between them. The CDR3 totals 15 residues. Written as DNA, the CDR3 is TGTGCCAGTAGGGAACGGCTCTCTGGGGCCAACGTCCTGACTTTC. The encoded protein is CASRERLSGANVLTF.